The 29 T cell receptor beta chains reported below all come from one sample, sequenced in a study of CD8+ T cells in alopecia areata. Noted treatment: oral pan-JAK inhibitor, 5-10 mg twice daily. As the sequencing template, cDNA was produced by extracting RNA and reverse transcribing it. The method was immunoSEQ multiplex PCR; TCRdb's version includes in-frame clones alone and lacks a portion of them. The table records roughly 190,000 clones, under 80% of them present only once. Sequences were derived from CD4+ T cells sorted from blood, sampled at approximately week 49, from a patient treated with tofacitinib. These receptors were obtained from a human donor with alopecia areata.

This clone was counted between two and nine times. V usage is TRBV7-3 and J usage is TRBJ1-1, with unresolved D. The length of the CDR3 is 10 residues. CDR1 is SGHTA and CDR2 is FQGTGA in the germline V gene. V was cut by 6 bases and J by 5 bases, with 4 bases left in between. The CDR3 nucleotides are TGTGCCAGCAGTCGGACTGAAGCTTTCTTT. Translated, it gives CASSRTEAFF.

This chain connects TRBV4-1 to TRBJ2-1; no firm D call. V dropped 0 bases and J dropped 0 bases, with 6 bases sitting between them. CDR1 and CDR2 from the germline V gene are MGHRA and YSYEKL. The CDR3 has 15 residues. CDR3 amino acids: CASSQDLNSYNEQFF. The CDR3 nucleotides are TGCGCCAGCAGCCAAGATTTGAACTCCTACAATGAGCAGTTCTTC.

This chain uses TRBV29-1 with TRBJ1-1; possibly TRBD1 for D (6 bases). The V gene's germline CDR1 is SQVTM and CDR2 ANQGSEA. The germline V and J ends were trimmed by 7 bases and 7 bases, with 22 bases remaining between them. The CDR3 consists of 14 residues. CDR3 in amino acids: CSGLGLQGRGEAFF. For the CDR3, the DNA is TGCAGCGGCCTAGGCCTCCAGGGGCGGGGTGAAGCTTTCTTT.

V gene TRBV29-1 combines with J gene TRBJ1-2; 7 bases match TRBD1. Losses at the gene ends were 3 bases for V and 5 bases for J; bases not matched to a gene: 9. From germline, CDR1 is SQVTM and CDR2 ANQGSEA. The CDR3 has 14 residues. The CDR3 DNA is TGCAGCGTTGATGTCGAGGGGGCAGGGTATGGCTACACCTTC. Its translation is CSVDVEGAGYGYTF.

This clone was picked up a small number of times. This sequence joins TRBV6-1 and TRBJ1-5; no reliable D call. With 9 bases removed from V and 11 bases from J, the gap between germline ends came to 23 bases. Germline assignment: CDR1 MNHNS and CDR2 SASEGT. The length of the CDR3 is 14 residues. The CDR3 sequence is CASEDGMPPGSQHF. For the CDR3, the DNA is TGTGCCAGTGAGGACGGGATGCCCCCCGGCTCCCAGCATTTT.

The rearrangement links TRBV29-1 to TRBJ2-1, with D unresolved. This CDR3 contains 10 residues. V was cut by 7 bases and J by 4 bases, with 5 bases left in between. CDR1 is SQVTM and CDR2 is ANQGSEA in the germline V gene. CDR3 coding DNA: TGCAGCGGCGCATACAATGAGCAGTTCTTC. This encodes CSGAYNEQFF.

This clone was detected a few times. CDR3 bases: TGTGCCAGCAACAGACAGGGGAACACTGAAGCTTTCTTT. Translation: CASNRQGNTEAFF. This chain connects TRBV2 to TRBJ1-1, with TRBD1 identical over 7 bases. CDR3 size: 13 residues. The V and J ends lost 7 bases and 1 base, in that order; junction bases with no gene match: 3. Germline V CDR1 and CDR2: SNHLY, FYNNEI.

The V call is TRBV5-1, the J call TRBJ2-2; D tentatively fits TRBD1 or TRBD2 (5 bases each). Germline V gene data show CDR1 as SGHRS and CDR2 as YFSETQ. The CDR3 consists of 19 residues. V was clipped by 0 bases and J by 1 base, with 19 bases between them. In DNA, the CDR3 is TGCGCCAGCAGCTTGGGTGTATGGGGACCGAGAAAGAACACCGGGGAGCTGTTTTTT. Residues: CASSLGVWGPRKNTGELFF. The full variable domain, its missing parts supplied by reference TRBV5-1 and TRBJ2-2, is KAGVTQTPRYLIKTRGQQVTLSCSPISGHRSVSWYQQTPGQGLQFLFEYFSETQRNKGNFPGRFSGRQFSNSRSEMNVSTLELGDSALYLCASSLGVWGPRKNTGELFFGEGSRLTVL.

This clone has a count of ten or more. The V gene is TRBV28, the J gene TRBJ1-1, with a weak D call TRBD1 (5 bases). Germline V gene lookup returns CDR1 MDHEN and CDR2 SYDVKM. CDR3 size: 15 residues. Trimming left V 3 bases short and J 0 bases short, with 11 bases between. The CDR3 nucleotides are TGTGCCAGCAGTTTGGACGGGGGAATGAACACTGAAGCTTTCTTT. It encodes CASSLDGGMNTEAFF.

This clone was detected a few times. This chain uses TRBV7-2 with TRBJ2-1; D is perhaps TRBD1 (5 bases). The germline gives CDR1 SGHTA, CDR2 FQGNSA. The CDR3 loop spans 14 amino acids. The V end was cut by 1 base, the J end by 2 bases, with 6 bases between. CDR3 nucleotide sequence: TGTGCCAGCAGCTTAGGGACACCCTACAATGAGCAGTTCTTC. Its protein is CASSLGTPYNEQFF.

The chain has TRBV13 and TRBJ2-4; TRBD2 matches 11 bases. CDR3 size: 19 residues. The trim removed 4 bases at V and 2 bases at J, leaving 13 bases unmatched. Germline CDR1 reads PRHDT; CDR2 reads FYEKMQ (reference sequence). The CDR3 region is CASSSPDLLAGAPKNIQYF. The CDR3 DNA reads as TGTGCCAGCAGCTCCCCCGACTTACTAGCGGGGGCACCCAAAAACATTCAGTACTTC.

CDR3 in amino acids: CASSERTSPDTQYF. In DNA, the CDR3 is TGTGCCAGCAGTGAACGGACTAGCCCAGATACGCAGTATTTT. The chain joins TRBV2 to TRBJ2-3; TRBD2 agrees at 8 bases. The V gene's germline CDR1 is SNHLY and CDR2 FYNNEI. There are 14 residues in the CDR3. V was clipped by 2 bases and J by 4 bases; unmatched bases: 2.

The rearrangement joins TRBV29-1 to TRBJ2-3, with D perhaps matching TRBD1 (6 bases). Germline CDR1 reads SQVTM; CDR2 reads ANQGSEA. The CDR3 is 15 amino acids. Trimming left V 4 bases short and J 0 bases short, with 14 bases between. CDR3: CSVAGSGASTDTQYF. The CDR3 nucleotides are TGCAGCGTTGCGGGGTCAGGGGCTAGCACAGATACGCAGTATTTT.

This clone was seen only a few times. The chain employs TRBV29-1 and TRBJ2-2; 7 nucleotides line up with TRBD1. Germline assignment: CDR1 SQVTM and CDR2 ANQGSEA. V gave up 4 bases and J gave up 4 bases; unmatched junction bases: 3. CDR3 length: 13 residues. The CDR3 bases are TGCAGCGTTGGATCAGGGGGCACCGGGGAGCTGTTTTTT. This codes for CSVGSGGTGELFF.

The V and J genes are TRBV9 and TRBJ1-2; TRBD1 is a possible D gene (5 bases). The V gene lost 4 bases and the J gene lost 3 bases, with 10 bases spanning the gap. The CDR3 runs to 13 residues. The germline V gene encodes CDR1 SGDLS and CDR2 YYNGEE. The CDR3, as DNA: TGTGCCAGCAGCTTACAGGATGACTATGGCTACACCTTC. Translated: CASSLQDDYGYTF. Variable domain in full (rest from reference TRBV9 and TRBJ1-2): DSGVTQTPKHLITATGQRVTLRCSPRSGDLSVYWYQQSLDQGLQFLIQYYNGEERAKGNILERFSAQQFPDLHSELNLSSLELGDSALYFCASSLQDDYGYTFGSGTRLTVV.

This clone came up a few times. This chain connects TRBV10-3 to TRBJ2-5; no firm D call. The CDR3 loop spans 13 amino acids. V lost 3 bases to trimming and J lost 7 bases, with 12 bases between them. Germline assignment: CDR1 ENHRY and CDR2 SYGVKD. CDR3 coding DNA: TGTGCCATCAGTGAAGCCCCTGCAGTGACCCAGTACTTC. Protein product: CAISEAPAVTQYF.

This clone has more than one count but fewer than ten. This chain links TRBV30 with TRBJ1-5, with 11 bases that match TRBD1. The CDR3 is made up of 13 amino acids. Germline V CDR1 and CDR2: GTSNPN, SVGIG (reference sequence). V dropped 3 bases and J dropped 7; count of bases not matched to a gene: 2. The CDR3 loop is CAWRGQGGQPQHF. Here the CDR3 DNA reads TGTGCCTGGAGGGGACAGGGGGGACAGCCCCAGCATTTT.

This clone occurred once. V is TRBV9 and J is TRBJ2-7, with D perhaps matching TRBD2 (6 bases). The CDR3 covers 15 residues. CDR1 and CDR2 (germline): SGDLS, YYNGEE. V was trimmed by 2 bases and J by 6 bases, leaving 18 bases between them. CDR3 residues: CASSVDGRAAGEQYF. Written as DNA, the CDR3 is TGTGCCAGCAGCGTGGATGGCAGGGCAGCGGGCGAGCAGTACTTC.

As to this clone: In the same sample, other DNA sequences code for this CDR3. The chain is built from TRBV29-1 and TRBJ1-2; no definite D call. This CDR3 has 11 amino acids. The germline V gene has CDR1 SQVTM and CDR2 ANQGSEA. Deletions cut 5 bases from V and 0 bases from J, with 4 bases between. The CDR3 region is CSVSANYGYTF. For the CDR3, the DNA is TGCAGCGTTTCGGCTAACTATGGCTACACCTTC.

Comment on this clone: The germline gene is not matched at one end of the junction; a read error may be the cause. CDR3 nucleotides: TGCAGCGTTGAGGGAGCTCTTGGAAGCACCATATATTTT. This gives the protein CSVEGALGSTIYF. The chain couples TRBV29-1 to TRBJ1-3; D call uncertain. CDR1 and CDR2 (germline): SQVTM, ANQGSEA. The CDR3 is made up of 13 amino acids.

This clone was seen more than once but under ten times. The chain combines TRBV7-3 with TRBJ2-6; D remains unclear. Germline V gene sequence: CDR1 SGHTA, CDR2 FQGTGA. CDR3 length: 14 residues. Between the trimmed V and J ends, which lost 6 bases and 2 bases, there was a span of 8 bases. For the CDR3, the DNA is TGTGCCAGCAGAGCATATGCTGGGGCCAACGTCCTGACTTTC. Translated, it gives CASRAYAGANVLTF.

This clone was detected once. The rearrangement links TRBV18 to TRBJ2-1; no reliable D call. V shed 3 bases and J shed 2 bases, with 14 bases lying between them. This CDR3 comprises 16 residues. Germline V lookup: CDR1 KGHSH, CDR2 LQKENI. The CDR3 nucleotides are TGTGCCAGCTCACCGGGGTCCTCTTCTACCTACAATGAGCAGTTCTTC. The encoded protein is CASSPGSSSTYNEQFF.

This clone has a handful of counts. The chain links TRBV30 to TRBJ2-4; TRBD1 is a possible D gene (5 bases). This CDR3 is 14 amino acids long. The V end lost 4 bases, the J end lost 10 bases, and 20 bases lay between the germline ends. CDR1 and CDR2 (germline): GTSNPN, SVGIG (reference sequence). The CDR3 sequence is CAWTAGSREGIQYF. For the CDR3, the DNA is TGTGCCTGGACGGCCGGCTCCAGGGAAGGGATTCAGTACTTC.

This clone was counted a single time. The chain employs TRBV10-3 and TRBJ2-2; 9 nucleotides line up with TRBD1. With 5 bases clipped from V and 0 bases from J, the junction kept 10 bases outside the gene matches. This CDR3 comprises 18 residues. Germline V CDR1 and CDR2: ENHRY, SYGVKD. The CDR3 sequence is CAISPSRGTGPNTGELFF. The CDR3 coding sequence is TGTGCCATCAGTCCTTCGAGAGGGACAGGGCCGAACACCGGGGAGCTGTTTTTT.

This chain uses TRBV7-3 with TRBJ2-3; 8 nucleotides line up with TRBD1. Germline CDR1 and CDR2: SGHTA and FQGTGA. J was trimmed by 5 bases and V by 4 bases; bases with no gene match: 11. The CDR3 totals 16 residues. The CDR3 sequence: CASSSADRGDLDTQYF. CDR3 nucleotides: TGTGCCAGCAGCTCCGCAGACAGGGGTGATCTAGATACGCAGTATTTT.

The chain uses TRBV29-1 and TRBJ1-1, with 7 bases lining up with TRBD1. The V gene end was trimmed by 5 bases and the J gene end by 10 bases; junction bases not matched to a gene: 13. This CDR3 has 13 residues. CDR1 and CDR2 (germline): SQVTM, ANQGSEA. The CDR3 sequence is CSVLKGGEVGAFF. Written as DNA, the CDR3 is TGCAGCGTTCTAAAAGGGGGCGAGGTGGGAGCTTTCTTT.

A single count supports this clone. V gene TRBV5-1 combines with J gene TRBJ2-3; 7 bases agree with TRBD2. From germline, CDR1 is SGHRS and CDR2 YFSETQ. This CDR3 has 16 amino acids. Unmatched junction bases numbered 6, after V lost 0 bases and J lost 2 bases. The DNA of the CDR3 is TGCGCCAGCAGCTTGGTTATGGCGGGGGACACAGATACGCAGTATTTT. Its protein is CASSLVMAGDTDTQYF. Based on the CDR3 plus reference TRBV5-1 and TRBJ2-3, the full variable domain is KAGVTQTPRYLIKTRGQQVTLSCSPISGHRSVSWYQQTPGQGLQFLFEYFSETQRNKGNFPGRFSGRQFSNSRSEMNVSTLELGDSALYLCASSLVMAGDTDTQYFGPGTRLTVL.

This chain uses TRBV29-1 with TRBJ1-2; 7 positions agree with TRBD1. Germline CDR1 reads SQVTM; CDR2 reads ANQGSEA. The length of the CDR3 is 14 residues. After removal of 2 bases from V and 4 bases from J, the junction contained 7 bases not matched to a gene. The CDR3 loop reads CSVETTGMGYGYTF. In DNA, the CDR3 is TGCAGCGTTGAAACGACAGGGATGGGCTATGGCTACACCTTC.

This chain joins TRBV5-1 and TRBJ2-7, with D unresolved. This CDR3 has 15 residues. V lost 0 bases to trimming and J lost 0 bases, with 10 bases between them. In germline, CDR1 is SGHRS, CDR2 YFSETQ. The chain's CDR3 is CASSLEGPNSYEQYF. CDR3 in DNA: TGCGCCAGCAGCTTGGAAGGACCAAACTCCTACGAGCAGTACTTC. Full variable domain (remainder filled in from reference TRBV5-1 and TRBJ2-7): KAGVTQTPRYLIKTRGQQVTLSCSPISGHRSVSWYQQTPGQGLQFLFEYFSETQRNKGNFPGRFSGRQFSNSRSEMNVSTLELGDSALYLCASSLEGPNSYEQYFGPGTRLTVT.